The 21 T cell receptor beta chains below all came from one sample that was sequenced in a study of cytomegalovirus exposure and HLA in healthy donors. Assay: immunoSEQ multiplex PCR; the TCRdb copy retains only in-frame clones and omits some. The sample includes over 200,000 clones, about nine tenths of them seen just once. Input material: PBMCs. These receptors originate from a woman aged 18-35 years in good health and CMV-seropositive.

J is TRBJ2-1 and V is TRBV4-1, with 15 bases fitting TRBD2. CDR3 length: 16 amino acids. Germline loops: CDR1 MGHRA, CDR2 YSYEKL. V shed 5 bases and J 5 bases; nucleotides not matched to a gene: 4. The CDR3 coding sequence is TGCGCCAGCAGCGGACTAGCGGGAGGGTTTAACAATGAGCAGTTCTTC. Protein: CASSGLAGGFNNEQFF.

V and J are TRBV15 and TRBJ2-1, with D unclear. CDR3 length equals 16 residues. The V and J ends lost 1 base and 2 bases respectively, with 12 bases between them. Germline V gene sequence: CDR1 LNHNV, CDR2 YYDKDF (reference sequence). This chain's CDR3 is CATSRGGGGTYNEQFF. The CDR3 coding sequence is TGTGCCACCAGCAGAGGCGGCGGCGGAACCTACAATGAGCAGTTCTTC. Full variable domain (missing parts from reference TRBV15 and TRBJ2-1): DAMVIQNPRYQVTQFGKPVTLSCSQTLNHNVMYWYQQKSSQAPKLLFHYYDKDFNNEADTPDNFQSRRPNTSFCFLDIRSPGLGDTAMYLCATSRGGGGTYNEQFFGPGTRLTVL.

The chain uses TRBV6-5 and TRBJ1-2; 10 positions agree with TRBD1. V was pared by 5 bases and J by 4 bases, with 7 bases of the junction left unmatched. The CDR3 is made up of 15 amino acids. In germline, CDR1 is MNHEY, CDR2 SVGAGI. The CDR3 loop is CASSINGQGVYGYTF. The CDR3 nucleotides are TGTGCCAGCAGTATAAACGGACAGGGGGTCTATGGCTACACCTTC.

This clone was seen a handful of times. J is TRBJ2-7 and V is TRBV2; D perhaps matches TRBD2 (6 bases). Trimming cost V 4 bases and J 7 bases, with 14 bases left between them. Germline V gene sequence: CDR1 SNHLY, CDR2 FYNNEI. There are 13 residues in the CDR3. The CDR3 DNA follows: TGTGCCAGCAGTGGTAGCTTCGGGGGAGAGCAGTACTTC. Translating it yields CASSGSFGGEQYF.

CDR3 DNA sequence: TGTGCCAGCAGCCACGGGGAGTACGAGCAGTACTTC. Protein: CASSHGEYEQYF. The chain combines TRBV14 with TRBJ2-7; perhaps TRBD2 as D (5 bases). The CDR3 has 12 residues. V was pared by 3 bases and J by 4 bases, with 7 bases between. Germline CDR1 and CDR2: SGHDN and FVKESK.

CDR3 bases: TGCAGCGTGAGCGGACTAAGCTCCTACGAGCAGTACTTC. It yields the protein CSVSGLSSYEQYF. The gene calls are TRBV29-1 and TRBJ2-7; TRBD2 might be the D (6 bases). CDR1 and CDR2 (germline): SQVTM, ANQGSEA. V lost 6 bases and J lost 0, with 12 bases in between. The CDR3 has 13 amino acids.

V usage is TRBV4-1 and J usage is TRBJ2-7, with D perhaps TRBD1 (6 bases). The CDR3 runs to 15 residues. V was trimmed by 0 bases and J by 3 bases, leaving 12 bases between them. The germline V gene encodes CDR1 MGHRA and CDR2 YSYEKL. The CDR3 DNA sequence: TGCGCCAGCAGCCAAGAAAGGGGGTCTTACTACGAGCAGTACTTC. It specifies CASSQERGSYYEQYF.

This clone was recorded only once. The chain combines TRBV5-1 with TRBJ2-7; D is unclear. Germline V gives CDR1 SGHRS, CDR2 YFSETQ. V lost 0 bases and J 6 bases, leaving 7 bases between the germline ends. The CDR3 totals 12 residues. The CDR3 loop reads CASSLAVGEQYF. In nucleotides, the CDR3 is TGCGCCAGCAGCTTGGCGGTCGGCGAGCAGTACTTC.

The chain carries TRBV4-1 and TRBJ2-7, with 7 bases aligning to TRBD1. This CDR3 is built from 16 residues. V dropped 0 bases and J dropped 2; count of bases not matched to a gene: 7. Germline V lookup: CDR1 MGHRA, CDR2 YSYEKL. Written as DNA, the CDR3 is TGCGCCAGCAGCCAAGATAAGGGGACAGTAACCTACGAGCAGTACTTC. Translation gives CASSQDKGTVTYEQYF.

The rearrangement joins TRBV27 to TRBJ2-1, with 11 bases that match TRBD2. Germline V gives CDR1 MNHEY, CDR2 SMNVEV (reference sequence). This CDR3 comprises 16 residues. After removal of 3 bases from V and 4 bases from J, the junction contained 5 bases not matched to a gene. The DNA of the CDR3 is TGTGCCAGCAGTTTCACTAGCGGGAGAGGATACAATGAGCAGTTCTTC. Its translation is CASSFTSGRGYNEQFF.

This rearrangement joins TRBV9 to TRBJ1-5; no clear D gene. The germline CDR1 and CDR2 sequences are SGDLS and YYNGEE. The CDR3 is made up of 15 amino acids. V lost 5 bases and J 0 bases, leaving 12 bases between the germline ends. The CDR3 nucleotides are TGTGCCAGCAGTCGAACTGGTTATAGCAATCAGCCCCAGCATTTT. Translating it yields CASSRTGYSNQPQHF. Variable domain in full (rest from reference TRBV9 and TRBJ1-5): DSGVTQTPKHLITATGQRVTLRCSPRSGDLSVYWYQQSLDQGLQFLIQYYNGEERAKGNILERFSAQQFPDLHSELNLSSLELGDSALYFCASSRTGYSNQPQHFGDGTRLSIL.

The chain is built from TRBV1 and TRBJ1-2; no DNA check was done on the table's D call, TRBD1. TRBV1 corresponds to a pseudogene. The CDR3 has 15 residues. CDR3 sequence: CTSSPPGFFNYGYTF. CDR3 in DNA: TGCACCAGCAGCCCGCCAGGGTTTTTTAACTATGGCTACACCTTC.

The chain couples TRBV10-3 to TRBJ1-2; D is possibly TRBD1 (5 bases). V was cut by 0 bases and J by 10 bases, with 12 bases left in between. This CDR3 has 13 amino acids. CDR1 ENHRY and CDR2 SYGVKD come from the germline V gene. The CDR3 loop is CAISESRARVYTF. The CDR3 coding sequence is TGTGCCATCAGTGAGTCCAGGGCTAGGGTCTACACCTTC.

The V and J genes are TRBV5-1 and TRBJ2-6; possibly TRBD1 for D (7 bases). Germline V lookup: CDR1 SGHRS, CDR2 YFSETQ. Trimming took off 3 bases at V and 2 bases at J, with 18 bases between the two ends. The CDR3 runs to 18 residues. CDR3 in amino acids: CASSSGGRGSTGANVLTF. In DNA form, the CDR3 reads TGCGCCAGCAGCTCAGGGGGGCGCGGTTCTACTGGGGCCAACGTCCTGACTTTC.

The chain carries TRBV6-5 and TRBJ2-6; D call uncertain. There are 14 residues in the CDR3. The germline V gene has CDR1 MNHEY and CDR2 SVGAGI. The V end was cut by 6 bases, the J end by 0 bases, with 6 bases between. The CDR3 region has the DNA TGTGCCAGCAGCCTCAGCTCTGGGGCCAACGTCCTGACTTTC. It codes for CASSLSSGANVLTF.

This rearrangement joins TRBV2 to TRBJ1-4; D gene ambiguous. CDR3 size: 15 residues. V shed 0 bases and J shed 7 bases, with 12 bases lying between them. CDR1 is SNHLY and CDR2 is FYNNEI in the germline V gene. In nucleotides, the CDR3 is TGTGCCAGCAGTGAAGCGGTCACCGAGGGTGAAAAACTGTTTTTT. Residues: CASSEAVTEGEKLFF.

This clone has a single count. This chain links TRBV30 with TRBJ1-3; D unresolved. V was trimmed by 1 base and J by 0 bases, leaving 10 bases between them. CDR3 size: 15 residues. Germline CDR1 and CDR2: GTSNPN and SVGIG (reference sequence). DNA for the CDR3: TGTGCCTGGAGTGCCCCTCGGGGCTCTGGAAACACCATATATTTT. Protein sequence: CAWSAPRGSGNTIYF.

This clone was found a few times. The gene calls are TRBV27 and TRBJ2-7, with TRBD2 identical over 8 bases. Trimming cost V 0 bases and J 2 bases; bases outside gene matches: 3. CDR3 length: 15 amino acids. CDR1 is MNHEY, CDR2 SMNVEV, per germline (reference sequence). The CDR3 loop reads CASSLSAGGTYEQYF. The CDR3 bases are TGTGCCAGCAGTTTATCCGCGGGGGGTACCTACGAGCAGTACTTC.

The V and J genes are TRBV7-9 and TRBJ2-2; D remains unclear. This CDR3 is 11 amino acids long. The V gene's germline CDR1 is SEHNR and CDR2 FQNEAQ (reference sequence). Trimming left V 5 bases short and J 5 bases short, with 3 bases between. As DNA, the CDR3 is TGTGCCAGCAGCCGTACCGGGGAGCTGTTTTTT. Amino acid sequence: CASSRTGELFF.

The chain carries TRBV27 and TRBJ2-5; possibly TRBD2 for D (6 bases). Germline-derived CDR1 and CDR2 are MNHEY and SMNVEV (reference sequence). The CDR3 contains 13 residues. The germline V and J ends were trimmed by 8 bases and 2 bases, with 12 bases remaining between them. The CDR3 is CASGGELQETQYF. Here the CDR3 DNA reads TGTGCCAGCGGCGGGGAGTTACAAGAGACCCAGTACTTC.

This chain connects TRBV2 to TRBJ1-1, with 7 positions matching TRBD1. Germline trimming cut 6 bases from V and 4 bases from J; bases unmatched to any gene: 8. The CDR3 has 14 residues. Germline V lookup: CDR1 SNHLY, CDR2 FYNNEI. The CDR3, as DNA: TGTGCCAGCAGGGTAACAGGGGTGGGCACTGAAGCTTTCTTT. This translates into CASRVTGVGTEAFF.